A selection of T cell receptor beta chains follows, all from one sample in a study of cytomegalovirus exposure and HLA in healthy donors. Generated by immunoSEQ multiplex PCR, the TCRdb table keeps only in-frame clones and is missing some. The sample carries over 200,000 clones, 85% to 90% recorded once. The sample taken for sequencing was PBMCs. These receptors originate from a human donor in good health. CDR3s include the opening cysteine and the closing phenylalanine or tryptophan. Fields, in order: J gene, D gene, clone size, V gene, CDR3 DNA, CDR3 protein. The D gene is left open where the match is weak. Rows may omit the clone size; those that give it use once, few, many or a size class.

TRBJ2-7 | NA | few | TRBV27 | TGTGCCAGCAGTTCAGCGGGACAAGGGCTCCTCGAGCAGTACTTC | CASSSAGQGLLEQYF
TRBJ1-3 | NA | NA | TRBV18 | TGTGCCAGCTCACCACAATCCCAGGGATCGGCTGGAAACACCATATATTTT | CASSPQSQGSAGNTIYF
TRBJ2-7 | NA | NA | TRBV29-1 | TGCAGCGTTGGTGCCAGGGCATCCGACTACGAGCAGTACTTC | CSVGARASDYEQYF
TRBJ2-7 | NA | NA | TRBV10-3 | TGTGCCATCAGTGATTCGGGGGACGAGCAGTACTTC | CAISDSGDEQYF
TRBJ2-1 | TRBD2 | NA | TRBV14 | TGTGCCAGCAGCCTAGCGGGAGCCCACAATGAGCAGTTCTTC | CASSLAGAHNEQFF
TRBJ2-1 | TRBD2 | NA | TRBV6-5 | TGTGCCAGCAGTTTGGCTAGCGGGGGCGGCAATGAGCAGTTCTTC | CASSLASGGGNEQFF
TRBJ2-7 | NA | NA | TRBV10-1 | TGCGCCAGCAGTGAATCCGGACAGAGCTACGAGCAGTACTTC | CASSESGQSYEQYF
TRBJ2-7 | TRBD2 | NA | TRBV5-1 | TGCGCCAGCAGTTTTCTGCCGGGACTAACATCCTACGAGCAGTACTTC | CASSFLPGLTSYEQYF
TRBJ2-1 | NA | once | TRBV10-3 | TGTGCCATCAGTGAGCGACGGGAGAGGAATGAGCAGTTCTTC | CAISERRERNEQFF
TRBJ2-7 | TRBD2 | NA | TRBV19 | TGTGCGACTAGGGGGCTAGCGGGAGCCGGCGAGCAGTACTTC | CATRGLAGAGEQYF
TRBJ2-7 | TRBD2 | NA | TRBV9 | TGTGCCAGCAGCCACCCCCGGACTAGCGCGAGCTCCTACGAGCAGTACTTC | CASSHPRTSASSYEQYF
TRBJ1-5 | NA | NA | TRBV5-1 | TGCGCCAGCAGCTTGCGGAGCAATCAGCCCCAGCATTTT | CASSLRSNQPQHF
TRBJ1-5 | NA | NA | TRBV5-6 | TGTGCCAGCAGCTTTGAGAATCAGCCCCAGCATTTT | CASSFENQPQHF
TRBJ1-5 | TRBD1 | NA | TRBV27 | TGTGCCAGCAGTTTACGGGGACAGGGGTCGGGCAATCAGCCCCAGCATTTT | CASSLRGQGSGNQPQHF
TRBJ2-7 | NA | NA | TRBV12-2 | TGTGCAAGTCGCTTAGGCGGGGGAACCTCCTACGAGCAGTACTTC | CASRLGGGTSYEQYF
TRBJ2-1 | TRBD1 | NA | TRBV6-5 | TGTGCCAGCATCCGCGGTGAAGGGGGCATTGAGCAGTTCTTC | CASIRGEGGIEQFF
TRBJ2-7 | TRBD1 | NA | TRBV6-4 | TGTGCCAGCAGTGAAGAGGGGGCGTCTTCCGAGCAGTACTTC | CASSEEGASSEQYF
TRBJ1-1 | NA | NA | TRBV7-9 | TGTGCCAGCAGCTTAGGACAGACGGGCACTGAAGCTTTCTTT | CASSLGQTGTEAFF
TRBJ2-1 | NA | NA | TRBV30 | TGTGCCTGGAGTGTACCGAGGGAGTATGCGGGACAGCCCTACAATGAGCAGTTCTTC | CAWSVPREYAGQPYNEQFF
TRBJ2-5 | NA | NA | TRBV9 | TGTGCCAGCAGCCCCAGGACAGCGGAAGAGACCCAGTACTTC | CASSPRTAEETQYF
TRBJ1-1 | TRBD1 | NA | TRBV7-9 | TGTGCCAGCAGCTTCGGCCCCAGGTCGGAGGGGGCCGACCCTGAAGCTTTCTTT | CASSFGPRSEGADPEAFF
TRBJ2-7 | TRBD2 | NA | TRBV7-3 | TGTGCCAGCAGCAACAACCCCGGGACTAGCAGTTCCGAGCAGTACTTC | CASSNNPGTSSSEQYF
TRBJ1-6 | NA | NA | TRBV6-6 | TGTGCCAGCGGTACAGGGTTTAATTCACCCCTCCACTTT | CASGTGFNSPLHF